This TCR beta chain is from a study of blood T cells in healthy people across ages. Overall study results and limits: Because donor CMV status was unknown, expanded clonotype changes were possibly confounded.

Alongside a J-beta primer mix, a sample-barcoded 5' primer served in a second PCR lasting about 7 to 12 cycles. TCRdb fed the 5' RACE reads into MiXCR, producing one record per CDR3 protein. The sample yields roughly 700,000 distinct CDR3 sequences, 45% to 50% seen once. Remarks on this clonotype: The antigen is unknown.

The V gene lost 1 base and the J gene lost 3 bases, with 7 bases spanning the gap. Germline CDR1 and CDR2: GTSNPN and SVGIG (reference sequence). The CDR3 runs 12 residues. This TCR was recovered from a woman in her fifties or sixties in good health. The sequenced sample consisted of blood. The chain recombines TRBV30 with TRBJ2-7; D gene uncertain. The CDR3 sequence: CAWSAQVYEQYF. CDR3 coding DNA: TGTGCCTGGAGTGCGCAAGTCTACGAGCAGTACTTC.